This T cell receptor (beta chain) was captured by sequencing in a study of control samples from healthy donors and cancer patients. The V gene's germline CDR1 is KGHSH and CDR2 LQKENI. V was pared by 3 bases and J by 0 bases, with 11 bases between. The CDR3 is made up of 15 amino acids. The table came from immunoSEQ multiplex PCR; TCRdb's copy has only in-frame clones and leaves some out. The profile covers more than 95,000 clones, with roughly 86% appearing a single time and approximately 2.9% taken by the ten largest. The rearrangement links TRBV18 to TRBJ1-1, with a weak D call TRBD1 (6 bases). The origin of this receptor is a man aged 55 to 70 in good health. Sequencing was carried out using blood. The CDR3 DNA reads TGTGCCAGCTCACCTTCGACAGGCATGAACACTGAAGCTTTCTTT. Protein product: CASSPSTGMNTEAFF.